These 11 T cell receptor beta chains came from one sample sequenced in a study of long-term antiretroviral therapy in people with HIV. Assay version v3.0 of immunoSEQ was used, and it was run at survey level. TCRdb keeps only in-frame clones here, not all; method: immunoSEQ multiplex PCR. This table holds fewer than 10,000 clones, 60% to 85% found once. The starting material was unsorted PBMCs, obtained 1.8 years before starting antiretroviral therapy. These receptors all stem from a man aged 40-49 years with HIV.

In its sample, this clone was seen a few times. The rearrangement joins TRBV7-9 to TRBJ1-1; D is ambiguous. Germline assignment: CDR1 SEHNR and CDR2 FQNEAQ (reference sequence). Trimming took off 2 bases at V and 0 bases at J, with 4 bases between the two ends. This CDR3 has 13 residues. CDR3: CASSLPLNTEAFF. The CDR3 DNA follows: TGTGCCAGCAGCTTACCACTGAACACTGAAGCTTTCTTT.

This clone was detected only once. This chain links TRBV9 with TRBJ2-3; no definite D call. With 3 bases removed from V and 7 bases from J, the gap between germline ends came to 9 bases. The CDR3 consists of 12 residues. Germline CDR1 reads SGDLS; CDR2 reads YYNGEE. The CDR3 DNA reads as TGTGCCAGCAGCGCCAACTCTTATACGCAGTATTTT. This gives the protein CASSANSYTQYF. The complete variable domain, with remaining parts taken from reference TRBV9 and TRBJ2-3, reads DSGVTQTPKHLITATGQRVTLRCSPRSGDLSVYWYQQSLDQGLQFLIQYYNGEERAKGNILERFSAQQFPDLHSELNLSSLELGDSALYFCASSANSYTQYFGPGTRLTVL.

The chain employs TRBV6-6 and TRBJ1-1; D possibly corresponds to TRBD1 (6 bases). Trimming removed 8 bases at V and 0 bases at J, with 16 bases between. The germline CDR1 and CDR2 sequences are MNHNY and SVGAGI (reference sequence). The CDR3 runs 15 residues. The CDR3 DNA reads TGTGCCAGCCAACGTTACAGGGCCCTGAACACTGAAGCTTTCTTT. It codes for CASQRYRALNTEAFF.

This sequence joins TRBV5-4 and TRBJ2-4; 7 bases align to TRBD1. V was pared by 3 bases and J by 8 bases, with 14 bases of the junction left unmatched. CDR1 is SGHNT and CDR2 is YYREEE in the germline V gene (reference sequence). The CDR3 covers 16 residues. CDR3 residues: CASSSDRKASADIQYF. CDR3 in DNA: TGTGCCAGCAGCTCGGACAGGAAGGCGTCGGCGGACATTCAGTACTTC.

The chain carries TRBV10-3 and TRBJ1-4; 8 bases map to TRBD1. With 4 bases clipped from V and 10 bases from J, the junction kept 11 bases outside the gene matches. Germline assignment: CDR1 ENHRY and CDR2 SYGVKD. CDR3 length equals 15 residues. The CDR3 DNA sequence: TGTGCCATCAGTGCCGCCTGGACAGGGCCAGGAAAACTGTTTTTT. This gives the protein CAISAAWTGPGKLFF.

This sequence joins TRBV4-1 and TRBJ1-5; 8 bases map to TRBD1. Per germline, CDR1 MGHRA and CDR2 YSYEKL. The CDR3 contains 15 residues. V shed 4 bases, J shed 2 bases, and the junction held 4 bases outside the gene matches. The chain's CDR3 is CASSPTGVGNQPQHF. As DNA, the CDR3 is TGCGCCAGCAGCCCGACAGGGGTGGGCAATCAGCCCCAGCATTTT.

V is TRBV7-3 and J is TRBJ2-1, with 9 bases aligning to TRBD2. The length of the CDR3 is 16 residues. V shed 1 base, J shed 5 bases, and the junction held 6 bases outside the gene matches. Germline V lookup: CDR1 SGHTA, CDR2 FQGTGA. The CDR3 coding sequence is TGTGCCAGCAGCTTAAACAGCGGGGGGAACGACAATGAGCAGTTCTTC. As protein: CASSLNSGGNDNEQFF.

The chain employs TRBV5-1 and TRBJ1-5; the D gene is possibly TRBD1 (6 bases). Germline V gives CDR1 SGHRS, CDR2 YFSETQ. The length of the CDR3 is 14 residues. Trimming removed 4 bases at V and 5 bases at J, with 13 bases between. The CDR3, as DNA: TGCGCCAGCAGCACCGGGGGCGTGGATCAGCCCCAGCATTTT. Encoded protein: CASSTGGVDQPQHF.

The chain employs TRBV5-1 and TRBJ1-6, with TRBD1 matching over 8 bases. CDR1 and CDR2 (germline): SGHRS, YFSETQ. Trimming took 4 bases from V and 6 from J; bases not matched to a gene: 6. The CDR3 consists of 15 residues. The CDR3 loop reads CASSLRTGFNSPLHF. For the CDR3, the DNA is TGCGCCAGCAGCCTGCGGACAGGGTTTAATTCACCCCTCCACTTT.

The CDR3, as DNA: TGTGCCAGTACGTCGCCCCAGAGAGGTAATGAGCAGTTCTTC. Encoded protein: CASTSPQRGNEQFF. The chain carries TRBV19 and TRBJ2-1; D call uncertain. Germline lookup yields CDR1 LNHDA and CDR2 SQIVND (reference sequence). The CDR3 has 14 residues. V was trimmed by 7 bases and J by 7 bases, leaving 17 bases between them.

This sequence joins TRBV11-2 and TRBJ2-6, with 7 nucleotides matching TRBD2. Per the germline V gene, CDR1 is SGHAT and CDR2 is FQNNGV. The trim removed 0 bases at V and 0 bases at J, leaving 2 bases unmatched. This CDR3 contains 17 residues. Here the CDR3 reads CASSLEGGSSGANVLTF. Here the CDR3 DNA reads TGTGCCAGCAGCTTAGAGGGGGGGTCCTCTGGGGCCAACGTCCTGACTTTC. The full variable domain, its missing parts supplied by reference TRBV11-2 and TRBJ2-6, is EAGVAQSPRYKIIEKRQSVAFWCNPISGHATLYWYQQILGQGPKLLIQFQNNGVVDDSQLPKDRFSAERLKGVDSTLKIQPAKLEDSAVYLCASSLEGGSSGANVLTFGAGSRLTVL.